A single sample is the source of the 10 T cell receptor beta chains below, sequenced in a study of shared clonotypes between healthy human individuals. Profiling relied on immunoSEQ multiplex PCR, and the TCRdb table lists in-frame clones only, not all of them. There are approximately 99,000 clones in the sample; about 70% occur only once, and more than 20% lies in the top ten. Sequencing used memory CD8+ T cells sorted from blood. The subset here: CD45RO+ cells pooled with CCR7-negative TemRA cells. All receptors come from a woman in her 30s in good health.

Ten or more counts support this clone. The rearrangement uses TRBV9 and TRBJ2-2; D remains unclear. V gave up 6 bases and J gave up 5 bases, with 11 bases separating them. The germline gives CDR1 SGDLS, CDR2 YYNGEE. This CDR3 has 13 amino acids. CDR3 nucleotides: TGTGCCAGCAATCTGGGTGGTACCGGGGAGCTGTTTTTT. This codes for CASNLGGTGELFF.

The CDR3 region is CASTAKGLGLNEQYF. CDR3 nucleotides: TGTGCCAGCACTGCAAAAGGACTAGGACTTAACGAGCAGTACTTC. J is TRBJ2-7 and V is TRBV11-3, with TRBD2 identical over 7 bases. The CDR3 is 15 residues long. Germline V gives CDR1 SGHNT, CDR2 YENEEA. J gave up 5 bases and V 7 bases, and 14 bases lay outside the gene matches.

This clone appeared many times. The chain recombines TRBV15 with TRBJ2-7, with 7 positions matching TRBD1. CDR1 and CDR2 from the germline V gene are LNHNV and YYDKDF (reference sequence). Germline trimming cut 3 bases from V and 6 bases from J; bases unmatched to any gene: 8. The CDR3 length is 14 residues. Here the CDR3 reads CATSRINRGGEQYF. The CDR3 DNA reads as TGTGCCACCAGCAGGATAAACAGGGGCGGCGAGCAGTACTTC.

A word on this clone: Other DNA variants within this sample encode the same CDR3. The chain employs TRBV4-1 and TRBJ1-5; a possible D gene is TRBD1 (5 bases). CDR1 and CDR2 (germline): MGHRA, YSYEKL. CDR3 length: 16 residues. V was trimmed by 0 bases and J by 2 bases, leaving 11 bases between them. As DNA, the CDR3 is TGCGCCAGCAGCCAAGATGGGGGTTTCGGCAATCAGCCCCAGCATTTT. Translation: CASSQDGGFGNQPQHF.

This clone was seen just once. The V gene is TRBV20-1, the J gene TRBJ2-7; D remains unclear. Germline CDR1 reads DFQATT; CDR2 reads SNEGSKA (reference sequence). Trimming removed 3 bases from V and 4 bases from J, with 4 bases in between. The CDR3 runs to 10 residues. Here the CDR3 reads CSARTYEQYF. In DNA, the CDR3 is TGCAGTGCTAGGACTTACGAGCAGTACTTC.

This chain links TRBV6-6 with TRBJ1-2, with D possibly TRBD1 on 6 matching bases. The germline V and J ends were trimmed by 9 bases and 7 bases, with 21 bases remaining between them. The CDR3 has 14 residues. Germline-derived CDR1 and CDR2 are MNHNY and SVGAGI (reference sequence). The CDR3 DNA reads as TGTGCCAGTCCGCCAGGGGCCCCTTTTGGTGGCTACACCTTC. It is translated as CASPPGAPFGGYTF.

The chain links TRBV18 to TRBJ2-6; TRBD1 or TRBD2 may be the D gene (5 bases each). The CDR3 covers 17 residues. With 3 bases removed from V and 0 bases from J, the gap between germline ends came to 12 bases. CDR1 and CDR2 (germline): KGHSH, LQKENI. The CDR3 nucleotides are TGTGCCAGCTCACCGGGACCGCCGAACTCTGGGGCCAACGTCCTGACTTTC. It codes for CASSPGPPNSGANVLTF.

The chain links TRBV28 to TRBJ2-7, with 8 positions matching TRBD2. Germline values: CDR1 MDHEN, CDR2 SYDVKM. V shed 8 bases and J 5 bases; nucleotides not matched to a gene: 14. The CDR3 is 15 amino acids. Here the CDR3 DNA reads TGTGCCAGCGGCCAGACCGGGACTAGTGTCCACGAGCAGTACTTC. Translation gives CASGQTGTSVHEQYF.

This rearrangement joins TRBV29-1 to TRBJ2-6, with a possible D match to TRBD1 (5 bases). The CDR3 covers 15 residues. The germline V and J ends were trimmed by 3 bases and 2 bases, with 11 bases remaining between them. Looked up from germline, CDR1 is SQVTM and CDR2 is ANQGSEA. As DNA, the CDR3 is TGCAGCGTTGAGCAGGGCTCCACTGGGGCCAACGTCCTGACTTTC. Its translation is CSVEQGSTGANVLTF. The full variable domain, in which reference TRBV29-1 and TRBJ2-6 provide the parts outside the CDR3, is SAVISQKPSRDICQRGTSLTIQCQVDSQVTMMFWYRQQPGQSLTLIATANQGSEATYESGFVIDKFPISRPNLTFSTLTVSNMSPEDSSIYLCSVEQGSTGANVLTFGAGSRLTVL.

In its sample, this clone was seen a few times. The chain employs TRBV7-8 and TRBJ2-7, with D unclear. From germline, CDR1 is SGHVS and CDR2 FQNEAQ. Trimming removed 5 bases from V and 0 bases from J, with 17 bases in between. The CDR3 spans 16 residues. CDR3 bases: TGTGCCAGCAGCCAAGATCTGGGGAAGGGCTCCTACGAGCAGTACTTC. Protein sequence: CASSQDLGKGSYEQYF.